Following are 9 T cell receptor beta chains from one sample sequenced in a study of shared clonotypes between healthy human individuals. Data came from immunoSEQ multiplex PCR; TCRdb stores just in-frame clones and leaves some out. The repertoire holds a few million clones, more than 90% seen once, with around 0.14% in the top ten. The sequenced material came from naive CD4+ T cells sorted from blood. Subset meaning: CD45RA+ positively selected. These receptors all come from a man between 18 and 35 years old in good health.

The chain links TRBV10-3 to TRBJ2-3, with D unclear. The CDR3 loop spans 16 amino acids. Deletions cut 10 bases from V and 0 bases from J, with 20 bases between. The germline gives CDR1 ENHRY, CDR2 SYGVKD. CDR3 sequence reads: CATPSSRNTSTDTQYF. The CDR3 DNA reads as TGTGCCACTCCGTCGAGCCGAAACACTAGCACAGATACGCAGTATTTT.

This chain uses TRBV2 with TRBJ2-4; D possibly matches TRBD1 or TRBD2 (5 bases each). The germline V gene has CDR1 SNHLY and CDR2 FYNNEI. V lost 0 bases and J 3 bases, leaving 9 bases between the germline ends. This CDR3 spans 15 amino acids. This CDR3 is CASSEAWGIKNIQYF. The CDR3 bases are TGTGCCAGCAGTGAAGCGTGGGGGATCAAAAACATTCAGTACTTC.

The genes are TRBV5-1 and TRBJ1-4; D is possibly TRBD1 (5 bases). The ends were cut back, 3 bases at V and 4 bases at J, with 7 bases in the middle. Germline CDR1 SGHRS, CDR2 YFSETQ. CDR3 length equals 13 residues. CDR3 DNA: TGCGCCAGCAGCTCGACAGTTAATGAAAAACTGTTTTTT. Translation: CASSSTVNEKLFF.

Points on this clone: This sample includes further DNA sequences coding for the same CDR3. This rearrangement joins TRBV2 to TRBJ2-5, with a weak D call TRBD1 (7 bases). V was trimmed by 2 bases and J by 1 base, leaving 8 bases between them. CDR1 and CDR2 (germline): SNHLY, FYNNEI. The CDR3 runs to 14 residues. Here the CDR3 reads CASSEQGGQETQYF. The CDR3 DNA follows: TGTGCCAGCAGTGAACAGGGGGGCCAAGAGACCCAGTACTTC.

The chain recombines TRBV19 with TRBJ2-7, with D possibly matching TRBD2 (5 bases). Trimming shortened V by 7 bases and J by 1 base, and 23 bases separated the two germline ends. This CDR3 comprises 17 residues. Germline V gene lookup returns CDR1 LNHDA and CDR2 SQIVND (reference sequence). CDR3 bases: TGTGCCAGTACCCAATTTGTCCCAGACTACCAATCCTACGAGCAGTACTTC. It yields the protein CASTQFVPDYQSYEQYF.

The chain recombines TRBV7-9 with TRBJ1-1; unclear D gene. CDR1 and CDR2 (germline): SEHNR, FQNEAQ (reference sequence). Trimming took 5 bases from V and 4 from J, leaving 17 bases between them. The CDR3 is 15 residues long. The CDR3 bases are TGTGCCAGCAGCCCATCACTCGGACTCCGCACTGAAGCTTTCTTT. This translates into CASSPSLGLRTEAFF.

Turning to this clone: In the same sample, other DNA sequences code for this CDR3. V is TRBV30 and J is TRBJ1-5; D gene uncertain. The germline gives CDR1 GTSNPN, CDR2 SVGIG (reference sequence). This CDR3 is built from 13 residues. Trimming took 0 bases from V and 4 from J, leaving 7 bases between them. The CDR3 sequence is CAWSVGSNQPQHF. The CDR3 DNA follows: TGTGCCTGGAGTGTAGGGAGTAATCAGCCCCAGCATTTT.

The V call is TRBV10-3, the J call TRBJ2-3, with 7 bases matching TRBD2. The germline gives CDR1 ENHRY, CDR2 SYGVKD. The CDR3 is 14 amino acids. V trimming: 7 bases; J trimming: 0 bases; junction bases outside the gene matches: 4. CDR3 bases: TGTGCCATCATGCCTAGCGGAAGCACAGATACGCAGTATTTT. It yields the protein CAIMPSGSTDTQYF.

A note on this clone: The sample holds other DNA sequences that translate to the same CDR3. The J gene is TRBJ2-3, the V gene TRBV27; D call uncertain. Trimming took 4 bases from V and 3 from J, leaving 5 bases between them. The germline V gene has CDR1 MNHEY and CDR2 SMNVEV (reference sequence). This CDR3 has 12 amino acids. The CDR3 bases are TGTGCCAGCAGTTCATTTACAGATACGCAGTATTTT. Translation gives CASSSFTDTQYF.